A selection of T cell receptor beta chains follows, all from one sample in a study of OX40 agonist ivuxolimab in advanced cancers. Produced via immunoSEQ multiplex PCR; TCRdb's table is partial and in-frame only. The table has fewer than 20,000 clones, about 91% seen once; the top ten hold under 9%. The sample here was CD4+ or CD8+ T cells sorted from blood, taken in a trial of the OX40 agonist ivuxolimab. The receptors were sampled from an adult with an advanced solid tumor such as melanoma, head and neck, liver or kidney cancer. The CDR3 runs from the conserved cysteine through the conserved F or W. The D gene is left open where the match is weak. Some rows have no size entry. The others give once, few or many, or a class for an expanded clone.

clone_size d_call j_call v_call cdr3_nt cdr3_aa
. . TRBJ1-2 TRBV27 TGTGCCAGCAGTTTATTCCAGAGCTATGGCTACACCTTC CASSLFQSYGYTF
. . TRBJ1-2 TRBV10-2 TGCGCCAGCAGTGAGTCGGTGGTGGGGGACTATGGCTACACCTTC CASSESVVGDYGYTF
. TRBD2 TRBJ2-1 TRBV30 TGTGCCTGGCCCCCGCCGGGACTAGCGGCCTACAATGAGCAGTTCTTC CAWPPPGLAAYNEQFF
. . TRBJ2-5 TRBV7-9 TGTGCCAGCAGTCCTCTAGCGTACCAAGAGACCCAGTACTTC CASSPLAYQETQYF
. . TRBJ2-4 TRBV28 TGTGCCAGCAGCCGCAGGGGCGCCGCCGCAAACATTCAGTACTTC CASSRRGAAANIQYF
. TRBD1 TRBJ2-7 TRBV11-2 TGTGCCAGCAGCTTAGGGGACAGCCCCTACGAGCAGTACTTC CASSLGDSPYEQYF
. . TRBJ1-4 TRBV28 TGTGCCAGCAGTGGGTGGACTAATGAAAAACTGTTTTTT CASSGWTNEKLFF
once . TRBJ1-2 TRBV5-4 TGTGCCAGCAGCGACCAGGGAAGTGGCTACACCTTC CASSDQGSGYTF
. . TRBJ2-5 TRBV4-1 TGCGCCAGCAGCCAAGGGGACACCTCCCAAGAGACCCAGTACTTC CASSQGDTSQETQYF
. TRBD2 TRBJ2-1 TRBV9 TGTGCCAGCAGCGCATCTAGCGGGCCCTACAATGAGCAGTTCTTC CASSASSGPYNEQFF
. TRBD2 TRBJ2-7 TRBV4-1 TGCGCCAGCAGCCAAGAGACTAGCGGCTTTTACGAGCAGTACTTC CASSQETSGFYEQYF
. . TRBJ1-2 TRBV18 TGTGCCAGCTCACCGACGGGGGCGCTTGCCTATGGCTACACCTTC CASSPTGALAYGYTF
. . TRBJ2-5 TRBV5-1 TGCGCCAGCAGCTTCGGAGGGGGCGAGACCCAGTACTTC CASSFGGGETQYF
. TRBD2 TRBJ2-3 TRBV11-3 TGTGCCAGCAGTTCAGAACTAGCGGGGGGGCCCCCAGATACGCAGTATTTT CASSSELAGGPPDTQYF
. . TRBJ2-7 TRBV30 TGTGCCTGGAGTACCTCACAGGGAGGCGAGCAGTACTTC CAWSTSQGGEQYF
. . TRBJ2-3 TRBV7-2 TGTGCCAGCAGCTTTGCCCCGACTAGCACAGATACGCAGTATTTT CASSFAPTSTDTQYF
. . TRBJ1-2 TRBV11-2 TGTGCCAGCAGCCAACGGACAATAGTCCTGGAGGGCTACACCTTC CASSQRTIVLEGYTF
. TRBD1 TRBJ2-3 TRBV28 TGTGCCAGCAGTCGGGACAGTAGTAAAGATACGCAGTATTTT CASSRDSSKDTQYF
. . TRBJ1-1 TRBV29-1 TGCAGCGTTGGAGAGTGGAAACCTGAAGCTTTCTTT CSVGEWKPEAFF
. . TRBJ1-2 TRBV7-9 TGTGCCAGCAGCCTTGGACCGGCCTATGGCTACACCTTC CASSLGPAYGYTF
. . TRBJ1-1 TRBV10-2 TGCGCCAGCAGTGACACACAGGAAGCTTTCTTT CASSDTQEAFF
. . TRBJ1-2 TRBV15 TGTGCCACCAGCAGAGATTCGTGGGGCCCCGCAGGGGGCTACACCTTC CATSRDSWGPAGGYTF
. . TRBJ2-7 TRBV6-6 TGTGCCAGCAGCCGAGAAAAGGACAGTGAGCAGTACTTC CASSREKDSEQYF
. TRBD1 TRBJ2-6 TRBV28 TGTGCCAGCAGACGGGACAGGGTCTACTCTGGGGCCAACGTCCTGACTTTC CASRRDRVYSGANVLTF
. . TRBJ2-7 TRBV6-6 TGTGCCAGCATCCCGGGACACCTTGGCGAGCAGTACTTC CASIPGHLGEQYF
. . TRBJ2-1 TRBV7-9 TGTGCCAGCAGCTCCCCCTCGGCGGCCCCCTCCTACAATGAGCAGTTCTTC CASSSPSAAPSYNEQFF
. . TRBJ1-5 TRBV7-8 TGTGCCAGCAGCTTATTTCTAGGACGGGAAGATAGCAATCAGCCCCAGCATTTT CASSLFLGREDSNQPQHF
. . TRBJ1-1 TRBV6-5 TGTGCCAGCAGTTACTCGACCGGGCCCTACACTGAAGCTTTCTTT CASSYSTGPYTEAFF
. . TRBJ1-5 TRBV5-6 TGTGCCAGCAGCCTAATCACAGGGAATCAGCCCCAGCATTTT CASSLITGNQPQHF
. . TRBJ2-1 TRBV27 TGTGCCAGCGGGTACAATGAGCAGTTCTTC CASGYNEQFF
. . TRBJ2-1 TRBV7-9 TGTGCCAGCAGCTTAGGGGCCCTCAATGAGCAGTTCTTC CASSLGALNEQFF
. TRBD1 TRBJ2-7 TRBV19 TGTGCCAGTACCTATTCCGGGACAGTAAACGAGCAGTACTTC CASTYSGTVNEQYF
. TRBD2 TRBJ2-7 TRBV7-2 TGTGCCAGCAGCTCTCGACTAGCGGGAAGCTCCTACGAGCAGTACTTC CASSSRLAGSSYEQYF
. . TRBJ1-5 TRBV6-6 TGTGCCAGCAGTTACCCCGGGACTAACAATCAGCCCCAGCATTTT CASSYPGTNNQPQHF
. . TRBJ1-1 TRBV28 TGTGCCAGCAGTTTCCCAGGGGCCACTGAAGCTTTCTTT CASSFPGATEAFF
. . TRBJ1-2 TRBV27 TGTGCCAGCAGAAAGGGTCCGGGACCTAACTATGGCTACACCTTC CASRKGPGPNYGYTF
. TRBD1 TRBJ1-2 TRBV6-1 TGTGCCAGCACGGTCGGAGGGGGCATCAACTATGGCTACACCTTC CASTVGGGINYGYTF
once . TRBJ1-2 TRBV12-2 TGTGCAAGTCGCTTGGGGTTCTACACCTTC CASRLGFYTF
. . TRBJ2-5 TRBV15 TGTGCCACCAGCAGAGATGGCGATATCGAAGAGACCCAGTACTTC CATSRDGDIEETQYF
. . TRBJ1-3 TRBV11-2 TGTGCCAGCAGCCCCCCTGGGGGAACTGGAAACACCATATATTTT CASSPPGGTGNTIYF
. . TRBJ2-2 TRBV6-5 TGTGCCAGCAGTTACTCAGCTGGCACCGGGGAGCTGTTTTTT CASSYSAGTGELFF
. . TRBJ1-3 TRBV9 TGTGCCAGCAGCTTTTCTGGAAACACCATATATTTT CASSFSGNTIYF
. . TRBJ2-7 TRBV9 TGTGCCAGCAGCGTAGCGGCCGGGTCCAACTACGAGCAGTACTTC CASSVAAGSNYEQYF
. . TRBJ1-1 TRBV9 TGTGCCAGCAGCGTAGACGGCGGAGGTAACACTGAAGCTTTCTTT CASSVDGGGNTEAFF
. . TRBJ2-3 TRBV9 TGTGCCAGCAGCGTTAGCGGTACTAGCACAGATACGCAGTATTTT CASSVSGTSTDTQYF
. TRBD2 TRBJ2-1 TRBV11-2 TGTGCCAGCAGCTCGATCAGCGGGGGAGAATACAATGAGCAGTTCTTC CASSSISGGEYNEQFF
. TRBD2 TRBJ2-1 TRBV9 TGTGCCAGCAGCGTAGTAGCTAGCGGGGACAATGAGCAGTTCTTC CASSVVASGDNEQFF
. . TRBJ2-7 TRBV28 TGTGCCAGCAGTGCGGGACAGAATATTCCCTACGAGCAGTACTTC CASSAGQNIPYEQYF
. . TRBJ1-5 TRBV13 TGTGCCAGCAGCTTGGGGACTGTTGTGGGGCCCCAGCATTTT CASSLGTVVGPQHF
. TRBD2 TRBJ2-5 TRBV7-3 TGTGCCAGCAGCTTAAACGCGGGGGGCGAGACCCAGTACTTC CASSLNAGGETQYF
. TRBD2 TRBJ2-1 TRBV10-1 TGCGCCAGCAGTGAGCCGAATAATATAGCGGGAGTACCCAATGAGCAGTTCTTC CASSEPNNIAGVPNEQFF
. . TRBJ2-2 TRBV4-1 TGCGCCAGCAGCGAATGGGAGAACACCGGGGAGCTGTTTTTT CASSEWENTGELFF
. . TRBJ1-1 TRBV4-2 TGTGCCAGCAGCCAAGGAATTGAAGCTTTCTTT CASSQGIEAFF
. . TRBJ2-7 TRBV19 TGTGCCAGTAGTATATATGGGGACGAGCAGTACTTC CASSIYGDEQYF
. . TRBJ1-1 TRBV5-6 TGTGCCAGCAGCCTGGACCTCTTGTCCACTGAAGCTTTCTTT CASSLDLLSTEAFF